What follows is one T cell receptor (beta chain) and its context. The data were produced by immunoSEQ multiplex PCR, yet TCRdb's version contains in-frame clones alone and is incomplete. The table shows under 300,000 clones, with 50% to 75% occurring only once. This sample is part of a study of shared clonotypes between healthy human individuals. The wider study: Serving as donors were a couple of women and three men, whose ages spanned 18 to 49.

Germline CDR1 reads MNHEY; CDR2 reads SMNVEV (reference sequence). The V gene lost 5 bases and the J gene lost 0 bases, with 5 bases spanning the gap. The CDR3 loop spans 13 amino acids. This chain connects TRBV27 to TRBJ1-5; D unresolved. The sequenced material came from memory CD4+ T cells sorted from blood. This sample's subset: CD45RA-negative fraction. The TCR comes from a man between 25 and 39 years old in good health. In nucleotides, the CDR3 is TGTGCCAGCAGTACGATTAGCAATCAGCCCCAGCATTTT. Translated, it gives CASSTISNQPQHF.